The 30 T cell receptor beta chains below were found in one sample sequenced in a study of blood T cell repertoires in COVID-19. Clones were sequenced by immunoSEQ multiplex PCR, and TCRdb holds only the in-frame ones, with some missing. This sample has around 100,000 clones; 84% occur once, and the top ten carry approximately 25%. Sequencing was performed on peripheral blood. All receptors come from a human donor in a cohort sampled during active COVID-19.

The chain carries TRBV27 and TRBJ1-5, with D unresolved. Germline values: CDR1 MNHEY, CDR2 SMNVEV (reference sequence). The CDR3 sequence is 13 residues long. V was pared by 0 bases and J by 5 bases, with 5 bases between. The CDR3 DNA sequence: TGTGCCAGCAGTTTATCAGCTCATCAGCCCCAGCATTTT. This codes for CASSLSAHQPQHF.

The chain is built from TRBV6-1 and TRBJ2-1; D perhaps matches TRBD2 (6 bases). This CDR3 spans 15 amino acids. Trimming removed 3 bases from V and 9 bases from J, with 18 bases in between. The germline V gene has CDR1 MNHNS and CDR2 SASEGT. The CDR3 DNA reads TGTGCCAGCAGTGACCGACTAGTTACTCGAGTTGAGCAGTTCTTC. It is translated as CASSDRLVTRVEQFF.

The chain is built from TRBV18 and TRBJ1-6, with 7 bases aligning to TRBD1. The CDR3 has 15 amino acids. Germline assignment: CDR1 KGHSH and CDR2 LQKENI. J gave up 6 bases and V 3 bases, and 5 bases lay outside the gene matches. The CDR3 spells CASSPWGQINSPLHF. CDR3 DNA: TGTGCCAGCTCACCGTGGGGACAGATTAATTCACCCCTCCACTTT.

V and J are TRBV10-1 and TRBJ1-1, with D perhaps matching TRBD1 (5 bases). V gave up 4 bases and J gave up 1 base, with 10 bases separating them. Germline-derived CDR1 and CDR2 are WNHNN and SYGVQD (reference sequence). This CDR3 is built from 14 residues. The CDR3 DNA follows: TGCGCCAGCAGTGTGGGGCTTCGGAACACTGAAGCTTTCTTT. Protein product: CASSVGLRNTEAFF.

V gene TRBV5-1 combines with J gene TRBJ1-1; 9 nucleotides agree with TRBD1. Per germline, CDR1 SGHRS and CDR2 YFSETQ. With 4 bases clipped from V and 0 bases from J, the junction kept 10 bases outside the gene matches. This CDR3 comprises 17 residues. Written as DNA, the CDR3 is TGCGCCAGCAGCGCGATGGACAGGGGCCTCATGAACACTGAAGCTTTCTTT. This sequence encodes CASSAMDRGLMNTEAFF. Variable domain in full (rest from reference TRBV5-1 and TRBJ1-1): KAGVTQTPRYLIKTRGQQVTLSCSPISGHRSVSWYQQTPGQGLQFLFEYFSETQRNKGNFPGRFSGRQFSNSRSEMNVSTLELGDSALYLCASSAMDRGLMNTEAFFGQGTRLTVV.

V gene TRBV19 combines with J gene TRBJ2-7, with 7 nucleotides matching TRBD1. CDR1 LNHDA and CDR2 SQIVND come from the germline V gene (reference sequence). The CDR3 totals 15 residues. The V and J ends lost 2 bases and 3 bases, in that order; junction bases with no gene match: 7. CDR3 residues: CASSIRGQWGYEQYF. The CDR3 DNA follows: TGTGCCAGTAGTATAAGGGGACAGTGGGGCTACGAGCAGTACTTC.

The chain employs TRBV7-2 and TRBJ2-7, with TRBD1 identical over 8 bases. Trimming removed 6 bases from V and 6 bases from J; junction bases left unmatched: 4. Germline values: CDR1 SGHTA, CDR2 FQGNSA. The CDR3 is made up of 12 amino acids. The CDR3 here is CASRRTGPEQYF. In DNA form, the CDR3 reads TGTGCCAGCAGGAGGACAGGGCCCGAGCAGTACTTC. Full variable domain (rest looked up from reference TRBV7-2 and TRBJ2-7): GAGVSQSPSNKVTEKGKDVELRCDPISGHTALYWYRQSLGQGLEFLIYFQGNSAPDKSGLPSDRFSAERTGGSVSTLTIQRTQQEDSAVYLCASRRTGPEQYFGPGTRLTVT.

The chain has TRBV13 and TRBJ2-3, with 8 bases that match TRBD2. J lost 0 bases, V lost 5 bases, and 7 bases had no gene match. The V gene's germline CDR1 is PRHDT and CDR2 FYEKMQ (reference sequence). This CDR3 is 16 amino acids long. CDR3 sequence (DNA): TGTGCCAGCAGCGTATTAGCGGGGAGGAGCACAGATACGCAGTATTTT. Translation: CASSVLAGRSTDTQYF.

The chain carries TRBV29-1 and TRBJ2-5; TRBD2 is a possible D gene (6 bases). CDR1 and CDR2 (germline): SQVTM, ANQGSEA. The CDR3 is 11 amino acids. V gave up 3 bases and J gave up 12 bases, with 14 bases separating them. DNA of the CDR3: TGCAGCGTTGACTCTCTAGGACTAAAGTACTTC. Its translation: CSVDSLGLKYF.

J is TRBJ2-1 and V is TRBV15; 12 nucleotides match TRBD2. V was pared by 0 bases and J by 9 bases, with 12 bases of the junction left unmatched. This CDR3 is 18 amino acids long. Looked up from germline, CDR1 is LNHNV and CDR2 is YYDKDF (reference sequence). In DNA, the CDR3 is TGTGCCACCAGCAGAGATCTCACGCTAGCGGGGGGGGACAGTGAGCAGTTCTTC. Encoded protein: CATSRDLTLAGGDSEQFF.

The chain uses TRBV5-5 and TRBJ1-6; D not certain. CDR3 length: 13 amino acids. Germline V gene sequence: CDR1 SGHKS, CDR2 YYEKEE (reference sequence). V was shortened by 2 bases and J by 8 bases, with 8 bases between the two germline ends. CDR3 nucleotide sequence: TGTGCCAGCAGCTTTAACACAGATTCACCCCTCCACTTT. Translation: CASSFNTDSPLHF.

The V and J genes are TRBV27 and TRBJ2-7; 10 bases map to TRBD1. The V gene's germline CDR1 is MNHEY and CDR2 SMNVEV (reference sequence). There are 13 residues in the CDR3. With V trimmed by 10 bases and J by 5 bases, 8 bases remained unmatched. As DNA, the CDR3 is TGTGCCACTCCGGGACAGGGGATGAACGAGCAGTACTTC. Its protein is CATPGQGMNEQYF.

The V and J genes are TRBV3-1 (or the pseudogene TRBV3-2) and TRBJ1-5; 7 bases line up with TRBD1. CDR1 is LGHDT and CDR2 is YNNKEL in the germline V gene (reference sequence). The CDR3 is 15 residues long. V gave up 1 base and J gave up 3 bases; unmatched junction bases: 3. The CDR3 coding sequence is TGTGCCAGCAGCCAAGGGACAGGAGACAATCAGCCCCAGCATTTT. It codes for CASSQGTGDNQPQHF.

This clone was counted between two and nine times. The gene calls are TRBV21-1 and TRBJ2-2; the D call of TRBD2 is as the table states it, not checked on the DNA. TRBV21-1 is assigned pseudogene status. The CDR3 is 16 amino acids. The CDR3 loop reads CASSPRGQVGTGELFF. The CDR3 DNA reads TGTGCCAGCAGCCCCCGCGGGCAGGTGGGGACCGGGGAGCTGTTTTTT.

V and J are TRBV5-6 and TRBJ2-2, with 8 bases fitting TRBD2. CDR3 length equals 17 residues. CDR1 is SGHDT and CDR2 is YYEEEE in the germline V gene. Trimming removed 6 bases from V and 4 bases from J; junction bases left unmatched: 14. CDR3 amino acids: CASKAGASGLITGELFF. DNA of the CDR3: TGTGCCAGCAAGGCCGGGGCTAGCGGGCTCATCACCGGGGAGCTGTTTTTT.

The DNA of the CDR3 is TGCGCCAGCAGTGAACGGGGTGGGCCGGGCGATGAGCAGTTCTTC. Translated: CASSERGGPGDEQFF. The chain carries TRBV10-1 and TRBJ2-1; the D gene is possibly TRBD2 (5 bases). Looked up from germline, CDR1 is WNHNN and CDR2 is SYGVQD (reference sequence). V dropped 3 bases and J dropped 8 bases, with 17 bases sitting between them. The CDR3 sequence is 15 residues long.

The rearrangement links TRBV5-1 to TRBJ2-1, with TRBD1 matching over 8 bases. Germline CDR1 is SGHRS and CDR2 is YFSETQ. The CDR3 has 16 residues. Losses at the gene ends were 4 bases for V and 2 bases for J; bases not matched to a gene: 8. The CDR3: CASSRRSTGAYNEQFF. The CDR3 nucleotides are TGCGCCAGCAGCCGCCGTTCGACAGGGGCCTACAATGAGCAGTTCTTC.

The rearrangement joins TRBV5-1 to TRBJ1-1; 9 bases agree with TRBD1. J gave up 3 bases and V 4 bases, and 7 bases lay outside the gene matches. Germline CDR1 SGHRS, CDR2 YFSETQ. CDR3 size: 15 residues. The CDR3 protein is CASSLGTGRYTEAFF. The CDR3, as DNA: TGCGCCAGCAGCCTTGGGACAGGGCGTTACACTGAAGCTTTCTTT.

This clone turned up a few times. V is TRBV27 and J is TRBJ1-6; D is perhaps TRBD1 (6 bases). The CDR3 contains 14 residues. Germline CDR1 reads MNHEY; CDR2 reads SMNVEV (reference sequence). V was cut by 2 bases and J by 10 bases, with 12 bases left in between. CDR3 loop: CASSLVQGWSPLHF. CDR3 DNA sequence: TGTGCCAGCAGTTTAGTACAGGGCTGGTCACCCCTCCACTTT.

The rearrangement joins TRBV28 to TRBJ2-2, with TRBD1 matching over 9 bases. Germline values: CDR1 MDHEN, CDR2 SYDVKM. This CDR3 spans 13 amino acids. The ends lost 10 bases at V and 7 bases at J; junction bases unmatched: 7. This CDR3 reads CAIPGQGHGELFF. In DNA form, the CDR3 reads TGTGCCATTCCGGGACAGGGTCACGGGGAGCTGTTTTTT. The variable domain in full, completed from reference TRBV28 and TRBJ2-2, reads DVKVTQSSRYLVKRTGEKVFLECVQDMDHENMFWYRQDPGLGLRLIYFSYDVKMKEKGDIPEGYSVSREKKERFSLILESASTNQTSMYLCAIPGQGHGELFFGEGSRLTVL.

CDR3 in DNA: TGTGCCATCAAGGGACAGGGGGTAAATCAGCCCCAGCATTTT. Translation: CAIKGQGVNQPQHF. The chain combines TRBV10-3 with TRBJ1-5, with 11 bases aligning to TRBD1. Germline V gene sequence: CDR1 ENHRY, CDR2 SYGVKD. V gave up 7 bases and J gave up 4 bases; unmatched junction bases: 3. The CDR3 runs to 14 residues.

This clone has only one observation. The chain has TRBV7-8 and TRBJ1-1; TRBD1 matches at 11 bases. Germline values: CDR1 SGHVS, CDR2 FQNEAQ. With 6 bases clipped from V and 2 bases from J, the junction kept 5 bases outside the gene matches. The length of the CDR3 is 15 residues. The CDR3 DNA reads TGTGCCAGCAGTCGCGGACAGGGGGCAAACACTGAAGCTTTCTTT. As protein: CASSRGQGANTEAFF. Full variable domain (rest looked up from reference TRBV7-8 and TRBJ1-1): GAGVSQSPRYKVAKRGQDVALRCDPISGHVSLFWYQQALGQGPEFLTYFQNEAQLDKSGLPSDRFFAERPEGSVSTLKIQRTQQEDSAVYLCASSRGQGANTEAFFGQGTRLTVV.

This chain connects TRBV27 to TRBJ2-7; TRBD2 matches at 9 bases. The ends lost 2 bases at V and 9 bases at J; junction bases unmatched: 14. The CDR3 spans 16 residues. Germline lookup yields CDR1 MNHEY and CDR2 SMNVEV (reference sequence). CDR3 loop: CASSLNVAVAGARQYF. Written as DNA, the CDR3 is TGTGCCAGCAGTTTAAACGTCGCGGTAGCGGGAGCCAGGCAGTACTTC.

The chain has TRBV7-6 and TRBJ1-1, with D maybe TRBD1 (5 bases). CDR3 length equals 14 residues. Trimming stripped 4 bases from V and 2 bases from J, with 11 bases between. Germline CDR1 is SGHVS and CDR2 is FNYEAQ. The CDR3 coding sequence is TGTGCCAGCAGCTCACAGGCTATCAACACTGAAGCTTTCTTT. It yields the protein CASSSQAINTEAFF. The whole variable domain, remainder taken from reference TRBV7-6 and TRBJ1-1, is GAGVSQSPRYKVTKRGQDVALRCDPISGHVSLYWYRQALGQGPEFLTYFNYEAQQDKSGLPNDRFSAERPEGSISTLTIQRTEQRDSAMYRCASSSQAINTEAFFGQGTRLTVV.

J is TRBJ1-1 and V is TRBV6-6, with D maybe TRBD1 (6 bases). The V and J ends lost 2 bases and 2 bases respectively, with 12 bases between them. CDR3 length: 15 residues. CDR1 and CDR2 (germline): MNHNY, SVGAGI (reference sequence). CDR3 residues: CASSYPGTLNTEAFF. The CDR3, as DNA: TGTGCCAGCAGTTACCCCGGGACACTTAACACTGAAGCTTTCTTT.

This clone was observed a single time. CDR3 in DNA: TGTGCCAGCAGCTTAGCGCAGAAGGGGAGGACTGAAGCTTTCTTT. This translates into CASSLAQKGRTEAFF. The chain has TRBV7-9 and TRBJ1-1; D might be TRBD1 (5 bases). This CDR3 is 15 amino acids long. Trimming pared 0 bases from V and 5 bases from J, leaving 13 bases between. CDR1 is SEHNR and CDR2 is FQNEAQ in the germline V gene (reference sequence). Variable domain in full (rest from reference TRBV7-9 and TRBJ1-1): DTGVSQNPRHKITKRGQNVTFRCDPISEHNRLYWYRQTLGQGPEFLTYFQNEAQLEKSRLLSDRFSAERPKGSFSTLEIQRTEQGDSAMYLCASSLAQKGRTEAFFGQGTRLTVV.

This sequence joins TRBV7-6 and TRBJ2-5; unclear D gene. The germline V and J ends were trimmed by 3 bases and 1 base, with 6 bases remaining between them. Germline V gene lookup returns CDR1 SGHVS and CDR2 FNYEAQ. The CDR3 totals 13 residues. The CDR3: CASSFRVQETQYF. As DNA, the CDR3 is TGTGCCAGCAGCTTCCGGGTCCAAGAGACCCAGTACTTC.

This clone came up once. The chain recombines TRBV28 with TRBJ1-2, with 9 bases that match TRBD1. The CDR3 has 15 amino acids. Unmatched junction bases numbered 4, after V lost 4 bases and J lost 1 base. Germline CDR1 and CDR2: MDHEN and SYDVKM. The CDR3 bases are TGTGCCAGCAGTTCGGGACAGGGAGTTAACTATGGCTACACCTTC. This sequence encodes CASSSGQGVNYGYTF.

The chain joins TRBV7-8 to TRBJ2-7; TRBD2 matches 14 bases. V lost 5 bases and J lost 2; bases outside the gene matches: 5. In germline, CDR1 is SGHVS, CDR2 FQNEAQ. This CDR3 has 16 amino acids. The chain's CDR3 is CASSLLGLAGAYEQYF. The CDR3 DNA reads as TGTGCCAGCAGCCTACTGGGACTAGCGGGAGCCTACGAGCAGTACTTC.

DNA for the CDR3: TGCAGCGTTGAATGGTCCACTAACTACCGTTACAATGAGCAGTTCTTC. Its translation is CSVEWSTNYRYNEQFF. V is TRBV29-1 and J is TRBJ2-1; no clear D. Per germline, CDR1 SQVTM and CDR2 ANQGSEA. V lost 2 bases and J 4 bases, leaving 18 bases between the germline ends. This CDR3 region has 16 residues.